What follows are 2 T cell receptor beta chains derived from one specimen sequenced in a study of beta chain features in type 1 diabetes. Study results and limitations: Shortening of TCRB CDR3s, moderate but significant, appeared in all four CD4+ subsets of Type 1 diabetes patients.

These receptors are not linked to any known antigen. Expressed TCRB transcripts got sequenced, as all isolated RNA was reverse transcribed. Only in-frame clones appear in the TCRdb table, and some are missing; sequencing was by immunoSEQ multiplex PCR. Here the sample spans 25,000 to 35,000 clones, almost 65% being singletons. Input material: Tregs from blood. Receptor source: a woman in her twenties or thirties with type 1 diabetes.

V and J are TRBV28 and TRBJ2-7, with TRBD1 matching over 7 bases. Germline V gene sequence: CDR1 MDHEN, CDR2 SYDVKM. The ends lost 8 bases at V and 2 bases at J; junction bases unmatched: 9. The CDR3 spans 14 residues. In nucleotides, the CDR3 is TGTGCCAGCGAAGGGGGCGAAAAAACCTACGAGCAGTACTTC. Translating gives CASEGGEKTYEQYF. The full variable domain, completed using reference TRBV28 and TRBJ2-7, is DVKVTQSSRYLVKRTGEKVFLECVQDMDHENMFWYRQDPGLGLRLIYFSYDVKMKEKGDIPEGYSVSREKKERFSLILESASTNQTSMYLCASEGGEKTYEQYFGPGTRLTVT.

The V call is TRBV18, the J call TRBJ1-1, with D perhaps TRBD1 (6 bases). V was cut by 6 bases and J by 1 base, with 9 bases left in between. The CDR3 sequence is 13 residues long. From germline, CDR1 is KGHSH and CDR2 LQKENI. The CDR3 region is CASSLQGNTEAFF. CDR3 bases: TGTGCCAGCTCCTTACAGGGGAACACTGAAGCTTTCTTT.